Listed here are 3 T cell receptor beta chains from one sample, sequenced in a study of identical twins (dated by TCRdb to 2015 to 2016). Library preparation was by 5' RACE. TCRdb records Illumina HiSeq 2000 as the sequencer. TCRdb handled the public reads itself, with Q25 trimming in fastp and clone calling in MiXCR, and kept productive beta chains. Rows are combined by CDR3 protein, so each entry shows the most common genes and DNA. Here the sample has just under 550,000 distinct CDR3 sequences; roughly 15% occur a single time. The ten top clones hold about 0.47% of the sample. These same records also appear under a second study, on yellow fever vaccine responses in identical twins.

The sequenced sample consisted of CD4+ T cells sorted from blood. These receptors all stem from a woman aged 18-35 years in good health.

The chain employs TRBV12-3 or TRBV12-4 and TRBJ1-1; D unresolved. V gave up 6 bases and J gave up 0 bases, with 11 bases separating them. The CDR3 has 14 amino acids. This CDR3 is CASSLGMMNTEAFF. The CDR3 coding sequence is TGTGCCAGCAGCCTAGGCATGATGAACACTGAAGCTTTCTTT.

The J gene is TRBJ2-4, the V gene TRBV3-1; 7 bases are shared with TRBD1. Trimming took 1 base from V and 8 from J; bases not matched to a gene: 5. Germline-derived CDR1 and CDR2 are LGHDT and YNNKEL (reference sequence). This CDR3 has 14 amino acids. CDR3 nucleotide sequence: TGTGCCAGCAGCCAAGGGCAGGGGGAGTACATTCAGTACTTC. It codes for CASSQGQGEYIQYF.

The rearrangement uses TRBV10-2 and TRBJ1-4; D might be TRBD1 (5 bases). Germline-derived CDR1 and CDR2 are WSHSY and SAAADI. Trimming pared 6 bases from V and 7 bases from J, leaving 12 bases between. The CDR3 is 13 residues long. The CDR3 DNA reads TGCGCCAGCAGATACGGGGGGGGTGAAAAACTGTTTTTT. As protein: CASRYGGGEKLFF.